This TCR beta chain was documented in a study of blood T cell repertoires in COVID-19. Study background: From T cells, B-cell-depleted T cells, or PBMCs came the material, which was cDNA or gDNA.

Per the germline V gene, CDR1 is MNHNY and CDR2 is SVGAGI (reference sequence). The CDR3 totals 15 residues. V lost 0 bases, J lost 5 bases, and 3 bases stayed unmatched. In the study's own analysis: How many nucleated cells were present was estimated from reference gene primer amplification. Sequencing used immunoSEQ multiplex PCR; TCRdb keeps in-frame clones, though not all of them. D and trimming come from the DNA, and the V and J calls and clone size come from that table. The sample lists around 250,000 clones, around 90% occurring once. Participants' reported clinical history set cohort assignment. Two negative PCRs, clearance, or symptom resolution had been documented for recovered Cohort 3 donors.

The clonotype comes from a woman between 50 and 59 years old who had recovered from COVID-19. Sample: PBMCs or T cells enriched from blood (not recorded which). The V call is TRBV6-6, the J call TRBJ2-3; 9 bases are shared with TRBD2. For the CDR3, the DNA is TGTGCCAGCAGTTACTCGGCGGGAGGGGTAGATACGCAGTATTTT. Translating it yields CASSYSAGGVDTQYF.